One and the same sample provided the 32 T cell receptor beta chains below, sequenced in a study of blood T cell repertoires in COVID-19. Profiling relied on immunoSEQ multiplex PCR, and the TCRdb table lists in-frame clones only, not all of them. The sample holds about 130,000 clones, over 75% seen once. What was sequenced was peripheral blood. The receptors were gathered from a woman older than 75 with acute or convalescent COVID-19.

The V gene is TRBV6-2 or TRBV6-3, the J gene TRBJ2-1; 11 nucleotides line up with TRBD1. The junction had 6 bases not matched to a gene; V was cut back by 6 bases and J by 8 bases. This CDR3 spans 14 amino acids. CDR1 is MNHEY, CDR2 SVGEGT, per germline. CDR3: CASSRTGGRYEQFF. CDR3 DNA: TGTGCCAGCAGCCGGACAGGGGGCAGGTATGAGCAGTTCTTC.

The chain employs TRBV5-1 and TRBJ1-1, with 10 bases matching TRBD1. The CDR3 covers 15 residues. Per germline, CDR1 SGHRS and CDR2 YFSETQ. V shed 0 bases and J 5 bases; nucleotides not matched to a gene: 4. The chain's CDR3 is CASSLGGQGWTEAFF. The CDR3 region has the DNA TGCGCCAGCAGCTTGGGGGGACAGGGGTGGACTGAAGCTTTCTTT. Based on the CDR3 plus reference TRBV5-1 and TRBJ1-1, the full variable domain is KAGVTQTPRYLIKTRGQQVTLSCSPISGHRSVSWYQQTPGQGLQFLFEYFSETQRNKGNFPGRFSGRQFSNSRSEMNVSTLELGDSALYLCASSLGGQGWTEAFFGQGTRLTVV.

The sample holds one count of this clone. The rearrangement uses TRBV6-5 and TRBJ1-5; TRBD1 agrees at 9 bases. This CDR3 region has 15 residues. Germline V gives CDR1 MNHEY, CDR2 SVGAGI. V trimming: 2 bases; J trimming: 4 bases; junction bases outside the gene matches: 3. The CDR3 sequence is CASSYNRGPNQPQHF. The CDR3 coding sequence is TGTGCCAGCAGTTACAACAGGGGGCCTAATCAGCCCCAGCATTTT.

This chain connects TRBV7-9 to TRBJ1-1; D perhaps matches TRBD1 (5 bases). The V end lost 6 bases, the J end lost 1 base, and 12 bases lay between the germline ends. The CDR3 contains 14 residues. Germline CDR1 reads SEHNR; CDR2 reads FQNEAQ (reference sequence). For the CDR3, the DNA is TGTGCCAGCAGGGTAGGGGCATCGAACACTGAAGCTTTCTTT. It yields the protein CASRVGASNTEAFF.

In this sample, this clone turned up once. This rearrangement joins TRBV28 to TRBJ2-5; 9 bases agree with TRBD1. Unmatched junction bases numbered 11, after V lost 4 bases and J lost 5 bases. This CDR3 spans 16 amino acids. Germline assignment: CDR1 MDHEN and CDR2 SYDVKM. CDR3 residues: CASSSPPGQGPETQYF. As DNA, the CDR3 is TGTGCCAGCAGTTCCCCTCCGGGACAGGGCCCCGAGACCCAGTACTTC.

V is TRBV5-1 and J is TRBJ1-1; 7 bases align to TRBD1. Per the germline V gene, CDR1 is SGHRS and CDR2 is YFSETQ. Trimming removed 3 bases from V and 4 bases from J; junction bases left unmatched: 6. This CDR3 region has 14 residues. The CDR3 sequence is CASSSNPGGTEAFF. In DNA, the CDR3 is TGCGCCAGCAGCTCAAACCCAGGGGGCACTGAAGCTTTCTTT.

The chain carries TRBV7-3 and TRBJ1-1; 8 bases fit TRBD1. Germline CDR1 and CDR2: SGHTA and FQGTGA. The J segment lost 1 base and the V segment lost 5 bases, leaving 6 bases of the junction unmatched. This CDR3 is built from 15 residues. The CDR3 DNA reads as TGTGCCAGCAGCCTAGCGACAGGGGCGAACACTGAAGCTTTCTTT. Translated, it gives CASSLATGANTEAFF.

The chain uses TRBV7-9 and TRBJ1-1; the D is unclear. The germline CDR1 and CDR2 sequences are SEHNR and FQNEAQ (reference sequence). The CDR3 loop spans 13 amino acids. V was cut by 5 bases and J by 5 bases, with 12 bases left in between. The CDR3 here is CASSRAGGTEAFF. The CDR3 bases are TGTGCCAGCAGCCGGGCGGGTGGGACTGAAGCTTTCTTT.

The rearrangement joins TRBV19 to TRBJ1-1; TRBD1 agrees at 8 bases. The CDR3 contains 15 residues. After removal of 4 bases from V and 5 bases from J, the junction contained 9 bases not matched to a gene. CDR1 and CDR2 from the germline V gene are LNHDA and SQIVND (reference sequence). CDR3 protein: CASSTLGQGTTEAFF. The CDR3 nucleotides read TGTGCCAGTAGTACCCTCGGACAGGGTACGACTGAAGCTTTCTTT.

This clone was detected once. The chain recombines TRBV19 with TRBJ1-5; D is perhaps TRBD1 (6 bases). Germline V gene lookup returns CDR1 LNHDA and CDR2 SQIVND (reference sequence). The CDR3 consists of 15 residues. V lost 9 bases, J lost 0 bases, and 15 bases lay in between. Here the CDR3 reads CASTDRRGSNQPQHF. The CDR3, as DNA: TGTGCCAGCACCGACAGGCGTGGTAGCAATCAGCCCCAGCATTTT.

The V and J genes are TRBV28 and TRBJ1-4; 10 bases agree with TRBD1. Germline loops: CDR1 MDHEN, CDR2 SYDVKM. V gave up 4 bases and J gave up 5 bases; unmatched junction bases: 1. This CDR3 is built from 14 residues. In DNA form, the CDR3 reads TGTGCCAGCAGTTGGGGACAGGGGAATGAAAAACTGTTTTTT. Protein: CASSWGQGNEKLFF.

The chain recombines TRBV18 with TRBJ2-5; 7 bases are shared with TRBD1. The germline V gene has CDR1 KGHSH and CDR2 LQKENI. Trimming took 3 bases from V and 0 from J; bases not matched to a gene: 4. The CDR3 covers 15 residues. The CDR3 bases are TGTGCCAGCTCACCCGGGACAGTCGACCAAGAGACCCAGTACTTC. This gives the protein CASSPGTVDQETQYF.

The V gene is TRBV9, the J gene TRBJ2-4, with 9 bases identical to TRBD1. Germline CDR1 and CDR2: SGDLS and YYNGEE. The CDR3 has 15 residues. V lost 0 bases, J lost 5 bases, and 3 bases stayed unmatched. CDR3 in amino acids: CASSVVGDRENIQYF. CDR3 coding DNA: TGTGCCAGCAGCGTAGTTGGGGACAGGGAAAACATTCAGTACTTC.

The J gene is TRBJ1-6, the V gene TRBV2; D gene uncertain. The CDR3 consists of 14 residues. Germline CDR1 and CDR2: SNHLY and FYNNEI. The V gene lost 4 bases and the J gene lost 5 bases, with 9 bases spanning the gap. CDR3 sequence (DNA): TGTGCCAGCAGTGGGGCCAGAAATAATTCACCCCTCCACTTT. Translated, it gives CASSGARNNSPLHF.

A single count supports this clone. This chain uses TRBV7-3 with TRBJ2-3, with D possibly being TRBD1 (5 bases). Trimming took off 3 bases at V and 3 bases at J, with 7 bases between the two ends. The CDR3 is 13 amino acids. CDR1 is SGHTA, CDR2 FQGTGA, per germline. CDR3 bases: TGTGCCAGCAGCTTTCAGGGTACAGATACGCAGTATTTT. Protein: CASSFQGTDTQYF.

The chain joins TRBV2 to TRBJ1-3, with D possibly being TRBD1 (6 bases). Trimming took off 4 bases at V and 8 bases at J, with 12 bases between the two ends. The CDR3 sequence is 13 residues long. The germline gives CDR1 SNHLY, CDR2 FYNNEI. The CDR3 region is CASSGQAIHTIYF. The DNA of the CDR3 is TGTGCCAGCAGTGGACAGGCAATACACACCATATATTTT.

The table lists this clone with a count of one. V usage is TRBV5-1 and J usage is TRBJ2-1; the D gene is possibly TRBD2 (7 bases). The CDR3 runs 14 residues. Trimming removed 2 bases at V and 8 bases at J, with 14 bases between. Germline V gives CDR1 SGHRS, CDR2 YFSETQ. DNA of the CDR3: TGCGCCAGCAGCTTTGGGGGGGCCGGAGATGAGCAGTTCTTC. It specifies CASSFGGAGDEQFF.

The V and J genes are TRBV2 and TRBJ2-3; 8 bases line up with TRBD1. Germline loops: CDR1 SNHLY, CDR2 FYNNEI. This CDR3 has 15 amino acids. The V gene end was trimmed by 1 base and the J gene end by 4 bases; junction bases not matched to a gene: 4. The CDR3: CASSEGGQGADTQYF. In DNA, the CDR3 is TGTGCCAGCAGTGAAGGTGGACAGGGTGCAGATACGCAGTATTTT.

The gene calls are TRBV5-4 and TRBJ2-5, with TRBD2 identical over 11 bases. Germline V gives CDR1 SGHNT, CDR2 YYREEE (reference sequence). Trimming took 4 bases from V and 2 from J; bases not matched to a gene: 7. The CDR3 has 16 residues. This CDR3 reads CASSPTSGGRQETQYF. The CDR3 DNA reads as TGTGCCAGCAGCCCCACTAGCGGGGGTCGGCAAGAGACCCAGTACTTC. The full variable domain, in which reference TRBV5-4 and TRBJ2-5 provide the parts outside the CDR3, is ETGVTQSPTHLIKTRGQQVTLRCSSQSGHNTVSWYQQALGQGPQFIFQYYREEENGRGNFPPRFSGLQFPNYSSELNVNALELDDSALYLCASSPTSGGRQETQYFGPGTRLLVL.

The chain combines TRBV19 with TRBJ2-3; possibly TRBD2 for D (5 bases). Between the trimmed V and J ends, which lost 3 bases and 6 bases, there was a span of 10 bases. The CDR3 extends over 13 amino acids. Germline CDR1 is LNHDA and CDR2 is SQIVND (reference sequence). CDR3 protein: CASSINTRDTQYF. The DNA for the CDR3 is TGTGCCAGTAGTATTAACACTAGGGATACGCAGTATTTT.

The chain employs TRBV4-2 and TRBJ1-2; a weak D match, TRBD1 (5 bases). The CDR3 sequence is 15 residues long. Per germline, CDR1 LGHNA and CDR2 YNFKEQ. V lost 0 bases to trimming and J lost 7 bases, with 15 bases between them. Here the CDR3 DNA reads TGTGCCAGCAGCCAAGAAACGGGAGGGGTTGGTGGCTACACCTTC. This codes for CASSQETGGVGGYTF.

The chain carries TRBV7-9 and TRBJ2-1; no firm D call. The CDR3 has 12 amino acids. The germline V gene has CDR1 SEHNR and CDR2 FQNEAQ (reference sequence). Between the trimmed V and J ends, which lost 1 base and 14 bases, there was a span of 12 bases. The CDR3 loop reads CASSLVPEAKFF. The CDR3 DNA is TGTGCCAGCAGCTTAGTCCCAGAGGCGAAGTTCTTC.

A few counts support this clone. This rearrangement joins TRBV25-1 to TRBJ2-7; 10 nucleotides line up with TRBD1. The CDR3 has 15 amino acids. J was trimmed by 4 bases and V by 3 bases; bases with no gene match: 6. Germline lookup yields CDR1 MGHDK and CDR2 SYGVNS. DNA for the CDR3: TGTGCCAGCAGTGACGGACCGGGACAGGGGTACGAGCAGTACTTC. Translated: CASSDGPGQGYEQYF.

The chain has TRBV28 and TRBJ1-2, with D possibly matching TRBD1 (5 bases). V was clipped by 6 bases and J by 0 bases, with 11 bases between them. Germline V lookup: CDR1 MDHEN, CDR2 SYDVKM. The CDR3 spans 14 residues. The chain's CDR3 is CASSPGGANYGYTF. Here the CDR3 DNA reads TGTGCCAGCAGCCCGGGAGGGGCTAACTATGGCTACACCTTC.

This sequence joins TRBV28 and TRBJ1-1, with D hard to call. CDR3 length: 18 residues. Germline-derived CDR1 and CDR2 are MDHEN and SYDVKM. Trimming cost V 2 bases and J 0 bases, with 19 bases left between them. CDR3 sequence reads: CASSLKWGRGKMNTEAFF. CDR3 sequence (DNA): TGTGCCAGCAGTTTAAAATGGGGAAGAGGGAAAATGAACACTGAAGCTTTCTTT.

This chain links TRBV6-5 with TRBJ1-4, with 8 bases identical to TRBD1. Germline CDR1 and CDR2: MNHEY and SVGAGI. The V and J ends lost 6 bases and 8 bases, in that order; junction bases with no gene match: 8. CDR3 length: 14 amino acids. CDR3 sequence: CASSMTGDREKLFF. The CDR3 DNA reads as TGTGCCAGCAGCATGACAGGGGATCGGGAAAAACTGTTTTTT.

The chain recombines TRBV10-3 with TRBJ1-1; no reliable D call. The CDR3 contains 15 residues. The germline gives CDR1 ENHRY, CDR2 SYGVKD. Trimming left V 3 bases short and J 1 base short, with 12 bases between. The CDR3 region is CAISEGREANTEAFF. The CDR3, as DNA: TGTGCCATCAGTGAAGGAAGGGAGGCGAACACTGAAGCTTTCTTT.

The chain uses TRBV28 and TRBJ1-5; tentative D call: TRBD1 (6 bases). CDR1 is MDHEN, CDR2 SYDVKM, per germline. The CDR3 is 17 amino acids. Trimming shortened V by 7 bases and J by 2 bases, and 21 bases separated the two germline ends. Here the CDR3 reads CASMVVRGGKGNQPQHF. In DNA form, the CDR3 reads TGTGCCAGCATGGTGGTGCGCGGGGGCAAAGGCAATCAGCCCCAGCATTTT.

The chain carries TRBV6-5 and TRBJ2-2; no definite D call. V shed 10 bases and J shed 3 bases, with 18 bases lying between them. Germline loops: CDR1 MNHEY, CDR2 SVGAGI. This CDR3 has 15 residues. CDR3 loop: CATTSYGVDTGELFF. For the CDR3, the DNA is TGTGCCACAACGTCCTACGGAGTAGACACCGGGGAGCTGTTTTTT.

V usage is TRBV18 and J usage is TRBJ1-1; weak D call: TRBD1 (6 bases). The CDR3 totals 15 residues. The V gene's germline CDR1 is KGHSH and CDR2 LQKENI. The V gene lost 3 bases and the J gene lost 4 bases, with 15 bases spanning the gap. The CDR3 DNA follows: TGTGCCAGCTCACCCCCTTCACAGGGAGCCACTGAAGCTTTCTTT. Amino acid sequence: CASSPPSQGATEAFF.

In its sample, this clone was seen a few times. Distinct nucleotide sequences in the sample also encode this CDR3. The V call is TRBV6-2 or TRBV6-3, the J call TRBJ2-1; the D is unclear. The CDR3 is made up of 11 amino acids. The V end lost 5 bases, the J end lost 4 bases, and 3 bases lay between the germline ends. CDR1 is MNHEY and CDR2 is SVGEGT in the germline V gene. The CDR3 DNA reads TGTGCCAGCAGTCAATACAATGAGCAGTTCTTC. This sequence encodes CASSQYNEQFF.

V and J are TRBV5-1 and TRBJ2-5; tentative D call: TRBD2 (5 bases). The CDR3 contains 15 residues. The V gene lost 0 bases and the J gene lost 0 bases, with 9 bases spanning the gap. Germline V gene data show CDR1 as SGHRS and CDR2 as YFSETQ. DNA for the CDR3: TGCGCCAGCAGCTTGGGGGGAGAGAACCAAGAGACCCAGTACTTC. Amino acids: CASSLGGENQETQYF.